These T cell receptor beta chains were read from a single sample in a study of T-cell memory formation after mild COVID-19. In TCRdb, the 5' RACE reads were re-called with MiXCR into one record per CDR3 protein. The sample lists some 130,000 distinct CDR3 sequences; about 23% were seen once. The sequenced sample consisted of PBMCs or a T cell subset sorted from them (not recorded which). The source of these receptors is an adult woman who had mild COVID-19 (a few samples of this study predate the infection). Cell type and time point are not known. Each CDR3 is given without its conserved first and last residue. Clone size is not always given. Where it is, it says once, few, many or a class for expanded clones.

CDR3aa | v_gene | abundance
ASSFGTPNYEQY | TRBV5-6 | .
ASSEYRGPVDEQF | TRBV6-1 | .
ASSIDINGGTEAF | TRBV19 | .
AGSFTRNYEQY | TRBV7-2 | .
ASGYISGELF | TRBV7-9 | .
ASSEQGAGAF | TRBV7-9 | few
ASSSPGAGQSYNEQF | TRBV6-2/TRBV6-3 | .
ASSGTQSSYEQY | TRBV6-2/TRBV6-3 | few
ASSVGTGISYEQY | TRBV9 | .
ASSPGLGIHNEQF | TRBV28 | .
SVEEGMGRIPYEQY | TRBV29-1 | few
AVSPRGKNYGYT | TRBV24-1 | .
ASSLVSQPQH | TRBV7-8 | few
ASSLGQGMKYEQY | TRBV7-9 | .
SVGGGEEKLF | TRBV29-1 | .
ATSSGRLGGPYEQY | TRBV15 | .
ASSQELQGTYEQY | TRBV3-1 | few
ASSRVTNEKLF | TRBV4-1 | few
ASSVRDGAYEQY | TRBV6-1 | .
ASSLGTSGGARNEQF | TRBV5-1 | .
ASSLADSGVTDTQY | TRBV12-3/TRBV12-4 | .
SADRLAGGPSETQY | TRBV20-1 | .
ASRMGGTQF | TRBV6-6 | .
SVKPGLAFSYEQY | TRBV29-1 | .
ASSTHPRGSTYEQY | TRBV7-2 | many
ASSPVDRNNQPQH | TRBV18 | .
ASSLGFSYEQY | TRBV27 | .
ASRDRGNEQF | TRBV27 | .
ASSLQEEAF | TRBV12-3/TRBV12-4 | few
ASSHHSGIGANEQF | TRBV4-2 | few
ASSWDRVWLA | TRBV7-9 | .
ASSTGTSGIQETQY | TRBV7-2 | few
ASSLDGQETQY | TRBV5-6 | few
ASRDSTNYGYT | TRBV2 | .
ASSLDRYEQY | TRBV12-3/TRBV12-4 | few
ASSLRRVSNEKLF | TRBV7-8 | .
ATSRDQGPQETQY | TRBV15 | many
ASSFAGTANTEAF | TRBV5-6 | .
ASSTGTSPSWETQY | TRBV5-1 | few
ASSPVGGGYNEQF | TRBV7-2 | many
ATSSGPLEFTGELF | TRBV7-9 | .
ASSILAGGFDEQF | TRBV6-2/TRBV6-3 | .
ASSQEPGGNTEAF | TRBV4-3 | .
ASSLGAGGARGYT | TRBV7-8 | .
ASSPLTRTSTDTQY | TRBV7-9 | .
ASSFYRLSNGYT | TRBV12-3/TRBV12-4 | .